This passage covers 16 T cell receptor beta chains from one sample sequenced in a study of regulatory T cells in long-lasting Graves disease. Time point described: newly diagnosed GD, antithyroid drugs for less than 3 months. PBMC-extracted RNA yielded the TCR library. Both iRepertoire HTBI primers and Arm-PCR of CDR3 regions were used to build the TCR beta libraries. TCRdb fed the multiplex PCR reads into MiXCR, producing one record per CDR3 protein. The sample shows hundreds of thousands of distinct CDR3 sequences, under 20% of them seen only once. The same data also went into a second study, on T cells in Graves' hyperthyroidism and ophthalmopathy.

The sample consisted of peripheral blood mononuclear cells (PBMCs), taken at new diagnosis, from a patient treated with antithyroid drugs. These receptors were collected from a woman aged 25 to 45 with Graves disease.

There are a few counts of this clonotype. The CDR3 nucleotides are TGTGCCAGCAGCTTAGACAGCTTCACAGATACGCAGTATTTT. Amino acids: CASSLDSFTDTQYF. V and J are TRBV7-9 and TRBJ2-3, with D uncertain. The germline V and J ends were trimmed by 1 base and 2 bases, with 7 bases remaining between them. This CDR3 is built from 14 residues. In germline, CDR1 is SEHNR, CDR2 FQNEAQ (reference sequence).

This clonotype was recorded at least ten times. This CDR3 reads CSARALDGQPQHF. DNA for the CDR3: TGCAGTGCTAGGGCCCTGGACGGTCAGCCCCAGCATTTT. The genes are TRBV20-1 and TRBJ1-5; D ambiguous. The CDR3 is 13 amino acids. V dropped 3 bases and J dropped 6 bases, with 12 bases sitting between them. The germline V gene encodes CDR1 DFQATT and CDR2 SNEGSKA (reference sequence).

The rearrangement links TRBV9 to TRBJ1-1; D is uncertain. Between the trimmed V and J ends, which lost 3 bases and 11 bases, there was a span of 14 bases. Germline CDR1 SGDLS, CDR2 YYNGEE. This CDR3 is 12 amino acids long. CDR3 sequence (DNA): TGTGCCAGCAGCGACCCCGGAGGGAATGCTTTCTTT. Its translation: CASSDPGGNAFF.

This clonotype was seen ten or more times. The chain is built from TRBV27 and TRBJ1-1; 7 bases agree with TRBD1. The V gene's germline CDR1 is MNHEY and CDR2 SMNVEV (reference sequence). The CDR3 is 16 residues long. J was trimmed by 1 base and V by 10 bases; bases with no gene match: 15. The CDR3 sequence is CATKPMAGQTNTEAFF. CDR3 in DNA: TGTGCCACTAAGCCCATGGCGGGACAGACGAACACTGAAGCTTTCTTT.

The rearrangement uses TRBV6-9 and TRBJ2-7; 14 positions agree with TRBD2. This CDR3 is 18 amino acids long. Germline trimming cut 3 bases from V and 2 bases from J; bases unmatched to any gene: 9. The V gene's germline CDR1 is MNHGY and CDR2 SVAAGI. CDR3 in DNA: TGTGCCAGCAGTTACGGGACTAGCGGGAGTGGTGGTGCCTACGAGCAGTACTTC. Encoded protein: CASSYGTSGSGGAYEQYF.

Only one count was recorded for this clonotype. The gene calls are TRBV24-1 and TRBJ2-3; TRBD1 matches at 10 bases. This CDR3 spans 16 amino acids. CDR1 is KGHDR, CDR2 SFDVKD, per germline. J gave up 1 base and V 3 bases, and 3 bases lay outside the gene matches. Written as DNA, the CDR3 is TGTGCCACCAGTGATACCGGGACAGGGGGCACAGATACGCAGTATTTT. Translating it yields CATSDTGTGGTDTQYF.

The chain combines TRBV18 with TRBJ2-2, with 10 positions matching TRBD2. The CDR3 sequence is 16 residues long. The V gene's germline CDR1 is KGHSH and CDR2 LQKENI. Trimming removed 5 bases from V and 5 bases from J; junction bases left unmatched: 8. Written as DNA, the CDR3 is TGTGCCAGCTCAACCAATCCGACTAGCGGGACCGGGGAGCTGTTTTTT. It codes for CASSTNPTSGTGELFF.

This clonotype was counted many times. The junction departs from the called germline gene at one end, perhaps through a read error. The chain employs TRBV11-2 and TRBJ2-7; a possible D gene is TRBD2 (6 bases). The CDR3 is made up of 13 amino acids. Germline V gives CDR1 SGHAT, CDR2 FQNNGV. This CDR3 reads CASSLGSGYEQYF. The DNA of the CDR3 is TGCGCCAGCAGCTTGGGTAGCGGCTACGAGCAGTACTTC. The full variable domain, completed using reference TRBV11-2 and TRBJ2-7, is EAGVAQSPRYKIIEKRQSVAFWCNPISGHATLYWYQQILGQGPKLLIQFQNNGVVDDSQLPKDRFSAERLKGVDSTLKIQPAKLEDSAVYLCASSLGSGYEQYFGPGTRLTVT.

This clonotype was recorded a few times. The chain uses TRBV7-9 and TRBJ2-7, with a possible D match to TRBD2 (6 bases). This CDR3 has 16 residues. The V end lost 3 bases, the J end lost 2 bases, and 17 bases lay between the germline ends. Germline lookup yields CDR1 SEHNR and CDR2 FQNEAQ (reference sequence). The CDR3: CASSFALASRTYEQYF. The DNA for the CDR3 is TGTGCCAGCAGCTTTGCACTAGCATCCCGTACCTACGAGCAGTACTTC.

The chain has TRBV29-1 and TRBJ2-4, with D unresolved. The CDR3 has 14 amino acids. Germline V gene data show CDR1 as SQVTM and CDR2 as ANQGSEA. Trimming removed 4 bases at V and 1 base at J, with 11 bases between. In DNA form, the CDR3 reads TGCAGCGTTGGGGGATTTGGGGCCAAAAACATTCAGTACTTC. This gives the protein CSVGGFGAKNIQYF.

V is TRBV6-5 and J is TRBJ2-1; 11 nucleotides match TRBD2. Germline CDR1 and CDR2: MNHEY and SVGAGI. V gave up 0 bases and J gave up 8 bases; unmatched junction bases: 9. The length of the CDR3 is 17 residues. The chain's CDR3 is CASSYSPIAGGLDEQFF. The CDR3 coding sequence is TGTGCCAGCAGTTACTCGCCGATAGCGGGAGGGTTGGATGAGCAGTTCTTC.

The table lists this clonotype with a few counts. For the CDR3, the DNA is TGCGCCAGCAGCACTACTAGCGGTACCTACAATGAGCAGTTCTTC. Translation: CASSTTSGTYNEQFF. This sequence joins TRBV5-1 and TRBJ2-1, with TRBD2 matching over 8 bases. CDR1 and CDR2 from the germline V gene are SGHRS and YFSETQ. The CDR3 extends over 15 amino acids. The V gene end was trimmed by 4 bases and the J gene end by 2 bases; junction bases not matched to a gene: 5.

The CDR3 DNA reads as TGCGCCAGCAGCATGGTGCAGAAGACAGATACGCAGTATTTT. Its protein is CASSMVQKTDTQYF. The rearrangement links TRBV5-1 to TRBJ2-3; D gene uncertain. The CDR3 has 14 residues. Germline CDR1 and CDR2: SGHRS and YFSETQ. Trimming took off 4 bases at V and 3 bases at J, with 12 bases between the two ends.

This chain links TRBV7-9 with TRBJ2-7, with a possible D match to TRBD1 (6 bases). Germline-derived CDR1 and CDR2 are SEHNR and FQNEAQ (reference sequence). V was pared by 2 bases and J by 2 bases, with 16 bases between. This CDR3 is 16 amino acids long. Here the CDR3 DNA reads TGTGCCAGCAGCTTACCCCCCGGACAGCCAACCTACGAGCAGTACTTC. Its protein product is CASSLPPGQPTYEQYF. Based on the CDR3 plus reference TRBV7-9 and TRBJ2-7, the full variable domain is DTGVSQNPRHKITKRGQNVTFRCDPISEHNRLYWYRQTLGQGPEFLTYFQNEAQLEKSRLLSDRFSAERPKGSFSTLEIQRTEQGDSAMYLCASSLPPGQPTYEQYFGPGTRLTVT.

Many counts were recorded for this clonotype. The chain uses TRBV20-1 and TRBJ2-7; 11 nucleotides agree with TRBD1. The CDR3 covers 15 residues. V shed 0 bases and J 4 bases; nucleotides not matched to a gene: 5. CDR1 and CDR2 from the germline V gene are DFQATT and SNEGSKA (reference sequence). The CDR3 DNA is TGCAGTGCTAGAGACGGGACAGGGGGGCCTTACGAGCAGTACTTC. Protein: CSARDGTGGPYEQYF.

The rearrangement links TRBV19 to TRBJ2-1, with D possibly matching TRBD1 (5 bases). The V gene's germline CDR1 is LNHDA and CDR2 SQIVND (reference sequence). CDR3 length: 13 amino acids. With 5 bases removed from V and 9 bases from J, the gap between germline ends came to 14 bases. CDR3 residues: CASSRQNRGEQFF. The CDR3 region has the DNA TGTGCCAGTAGTCGGCAGAATAGGGGTGAGCAGTTCTTC.